This T cell receptor beta chain appears in the sequencing data of a study of T cell responses to AZD1222 COVID-19 vaccine. Findings and caveats of the study: Dominant CD4 TCR responses targeted spike regions 160-218 and 743-854. It should be noted that donors were predominantly white British and more often female, and clonal diversity was possibly underestimated.

Clones were read by immunoSEQ multiplex PCR, and TCRdb kept only the in-frame ones, dropping some. Seen here are about 200,000 clones, around 90% observed once, and the top ten hold less than 4.5%. The CDR3 totals 12 residues. Germline V gene sequence: CDR1 MNHEY, CDR2 SVGAGI. V gave up 6 bases and J gave up 7 bases, with 12 bases separating them. As for this clone: The antigen remains undetermined.

The receptor was derived from an adult who received the MenACWY meningococcal vaccine as a control. This sequence joins TRBV6-5 and TRBJ1-1; the D is unclear. The specimen was peripheral blood, collected 28 days after the second dose of the MenACWY control vaccine. CDR3 coding DNA: TGTGCCAGCAGGGGAGTACAGTTTGAAGCTTTCTTT. Translated, it gives CASRGVQFEAFF.